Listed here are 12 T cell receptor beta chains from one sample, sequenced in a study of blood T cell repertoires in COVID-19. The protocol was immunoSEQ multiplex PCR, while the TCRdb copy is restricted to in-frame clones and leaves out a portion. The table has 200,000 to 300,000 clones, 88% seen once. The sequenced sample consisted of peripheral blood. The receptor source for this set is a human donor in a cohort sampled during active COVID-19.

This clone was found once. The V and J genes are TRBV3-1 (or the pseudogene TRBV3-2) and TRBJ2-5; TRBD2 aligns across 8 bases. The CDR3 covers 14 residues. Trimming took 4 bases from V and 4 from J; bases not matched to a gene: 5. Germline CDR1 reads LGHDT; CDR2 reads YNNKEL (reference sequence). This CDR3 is CASSPLSGGETQYF. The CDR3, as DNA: TGTGCCAGCAGCCCCTTGAGCGGGGGAGAGACCCAGTACTTC.

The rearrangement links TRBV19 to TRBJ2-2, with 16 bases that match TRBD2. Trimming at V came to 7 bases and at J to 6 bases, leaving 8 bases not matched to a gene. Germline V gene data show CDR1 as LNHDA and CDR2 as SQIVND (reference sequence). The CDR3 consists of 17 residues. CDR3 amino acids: CASNRRGTSGGAGELFF. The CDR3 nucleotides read TGTGCCAGTAATAGGAGAGGGACTAGCGGGGGGGCCGGGGAGCTGTTTTTT.

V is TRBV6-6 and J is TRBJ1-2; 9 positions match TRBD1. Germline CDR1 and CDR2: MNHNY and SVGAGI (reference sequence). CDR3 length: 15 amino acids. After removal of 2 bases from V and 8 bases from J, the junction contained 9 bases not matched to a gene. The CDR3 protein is CASSYTTGGQEGYTF. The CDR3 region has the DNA TGTGCCAGCAGTTACACCACAGGGGGCCAAGAGGGCTACACCTTC.

In DNA form, the CDR3 reads TGTGCCAGCCGCCGGGGTAGCGGGGGCTACGAGCAGTACTTC. Translating it yields CASRRGSGGYEQYF. This rearrangement joins TRBV27 to TRBJ2-7, with 9 bases matching TRBD2. Germline CDR1 is MNHEY and CDR2 is SMNVEV (reference sequence). The ends lost 8 bases at V and 3 bases at J; junction bases unmatched: 8. This CDR3 is 14 amino acids long.

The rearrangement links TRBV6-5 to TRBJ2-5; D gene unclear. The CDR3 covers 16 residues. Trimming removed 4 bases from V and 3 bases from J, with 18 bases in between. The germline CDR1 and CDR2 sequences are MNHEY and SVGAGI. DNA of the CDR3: TGTGCCAGCAGTTCCGCCGCCACTGTGTATAAAGAGACCCAGTACTTC. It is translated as CASSSAATVYKETQYF.

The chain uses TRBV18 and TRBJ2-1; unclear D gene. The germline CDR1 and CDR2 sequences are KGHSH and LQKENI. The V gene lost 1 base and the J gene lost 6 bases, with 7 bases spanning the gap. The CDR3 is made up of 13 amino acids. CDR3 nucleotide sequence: TGTGCCAGCTCACCACTTACAGTCAATGAGCAGTTCTTC. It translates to CASSPLTVNEQFF.

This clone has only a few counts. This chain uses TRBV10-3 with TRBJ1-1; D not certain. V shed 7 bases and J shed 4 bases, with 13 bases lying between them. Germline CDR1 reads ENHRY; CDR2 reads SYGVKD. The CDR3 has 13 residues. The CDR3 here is CAIMGFEGTEAFF. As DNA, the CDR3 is TGTGCCATCATGGGGTTCGAGGGCACTGAAGCTTTCTTT.

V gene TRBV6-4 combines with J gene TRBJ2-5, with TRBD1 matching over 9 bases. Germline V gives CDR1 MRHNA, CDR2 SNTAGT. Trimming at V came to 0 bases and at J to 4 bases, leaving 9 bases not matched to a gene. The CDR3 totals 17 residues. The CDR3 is CASSDSMLDRGAETQYF. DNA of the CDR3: TGTGCCAGCAGTGACTCGATGTTGGACAGGGGTGCAGAGACCCAGTACTTC.

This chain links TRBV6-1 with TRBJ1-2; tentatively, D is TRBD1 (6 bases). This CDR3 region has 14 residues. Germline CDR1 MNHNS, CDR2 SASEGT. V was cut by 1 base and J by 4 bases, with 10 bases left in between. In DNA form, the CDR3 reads TGTGCCAGCAGTGAAGTTGGGGGCGTCTATGGCTACACCTTC. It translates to CASSEVGGVYGYTF.

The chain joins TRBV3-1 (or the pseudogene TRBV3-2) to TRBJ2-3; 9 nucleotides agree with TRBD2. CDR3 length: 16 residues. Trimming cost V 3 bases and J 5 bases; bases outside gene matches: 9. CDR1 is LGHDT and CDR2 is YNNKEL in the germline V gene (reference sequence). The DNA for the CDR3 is TGTGCCAGCAGCCACTCTGGGAGCGGGAGGAGAGATACGCAGTATTTT. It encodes CASSHSGSGRRDTQYF.

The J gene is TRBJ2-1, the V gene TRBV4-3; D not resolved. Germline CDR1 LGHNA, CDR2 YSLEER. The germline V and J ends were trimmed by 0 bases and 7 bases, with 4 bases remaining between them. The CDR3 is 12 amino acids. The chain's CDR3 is CASSQDMNEQFF. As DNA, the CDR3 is TGCGCCAGCAGCCAAGATATGAATGAGCAGTTCTTC.

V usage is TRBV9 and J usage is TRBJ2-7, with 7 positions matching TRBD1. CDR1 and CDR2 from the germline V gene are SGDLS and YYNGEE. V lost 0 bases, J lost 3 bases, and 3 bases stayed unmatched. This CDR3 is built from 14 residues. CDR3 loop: CASSVDGTDYEQYF. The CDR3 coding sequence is TGTGCCAGCAGCGTAGACGGGACAGACTACGAGCAGTACTTC.